Shown below are 22 T cell receptor beta chains from a single sample sequenced in a study of kidney transplant recipient with SARS-CoV-2 infection listed by TCRdb under 2021. The sequencer listed for this sample is Illumina MiSeq. In-frame beta chains were kept once TCRdb had trimmed the public reads at Q25 with fastp and called clones with MiXCR. Here each entry gathers all rows of one CDR3 protein and keeps the most common genes and DNA. The sample table records 200,000 to 300,000 distinct CDR3 sequences; 29% of these occur just once. Jointly, the top ten make up less than 8.5% of the sample. Reading the label with the study, this specimen's time point is: pre-pandemic baseline sample and day 111 after first positive SARS-CoV-2 test. The specimen comprised a blood sample, sampled at baseline and on roughly day 110 from a kidney transplant recipient. These receptors were obtained from a male patient aged 30 to 39 who had COVID-19 and was a kidney transplant recipient. Following transplantation, part of the T cell population may be supplied by the graft donor rather than the patient.

About this clonotype itself: A much bigger clone sits one base away, suggesting this may be a read error. V and J are TRBV7-9 and TRBJ2-2; D is perhaps TRBD1 or TRBD2 (5 bases each). Per the germline V gene, CDR1 is SEHNR and CDR2 is FQNEAQ (reference sequence). Trimming removed 6 bases at V and 3 bases at J, with 20 bases between. CDR3 length equals 17 residues. The CDR3 sequence: CASSPPSGAHYTGELFF. CDR3 coding DNA: TGTGCCAGCAGTCCCCCGTCCGGGGCACATTACACCGGGGAGCTGTTTTTT.

To note about this clonotype: Just one base apart from a much larger clone, this may be a read error. The CDR3 end shows no conserved phenylalanine or tryptophan, and so a read error is likely. The gene calls are TRBV6-5 and TRBJ2-5; either TRBD1 or TRBD2 may fit D (5 bases each). The CDR3 length is 13 residues. Germline values: CDR1 MNHEY, CDR2 SVGAGI. Between the trimmed V and J ends, which lost 2 bases and 5 bases, there was a span of 9 bases. The CDR3 loop reads CASSYLREETQYL. The CDR3 DNA sequence: TGTGCCAGCAGTTACCTCAGGGAGGAGACCCAGTACCTC.

The sample holds many counts of this clonotype. The chain carries TRBV19 and TRBJ1-2; D is undetermined. V was shortened by 3 bases and J by 11 bases, with 22 bases between the two germline ends. From germline, CDR1 is LNHDA and CDR2 SQIVND (reference sequence). The CDR3 sequence is 15 residues long. CDR3 amino acids: CASSIRVRSSTSYTF. CDR3 coding DNA: TGTGCCAGTAGTATTAGGGTCCGATCCTCGACGTCGTACACCTTC.

Ten or more counts support this clonotype. This chain connects TRBV9 to TRBJ1-1, with D tentatively TRBD1 (6 bases). This CDR3 spans 15 amino acids. With 2 bases removed from V and 0 bases from J, the gap between germline ends came to 11 bases. CDR1 and CDR2 (germline): SGDLS, YYNGEE. The chain's CDR3 is CASSVRDNLNTEAFF. The DNA of the CDR3 is TGTGCCAGCAGCGTCCGGGACAACCTGAACACTGAAGCTTTCTTT.

The chain employs TRBV3-1 and TRBJ1-4; no firm D call. CDR3 length: 18 amino acids. V was cut by 5 bases and J by 4 bases, with 23 bases left in between. Germline V gene sequence: CDR1 LGHDT, CDR2 YNNKEL (reference sequence). For the CDR3, the DNA is TGTGCCAGCAGCTTTGGCCCTCCCATTCAGGTGCATAATGAAAAACTGTTTTTT. It specifies CASSFGPPIQVHNEKLFF.

With respect to this clonotype: A much larger clone differs from this one at a single base, so this may be a read error. The CDR3 ends on some other residue instead of the conserved phenylalanine or tryptophan, so this is likely a read error. V and J are TRBV29-1 and TRBJ1-2; D not resolved. CDR1 is SQVTM, CDR2 ANQGSEA, per germline. This CDR3 has 14 amino acids. Trimming took 6 bases from V and 2 from J, leaving 16 bases between them. In DNA, the CDR3 is TGCAGCGTAGACGGGCTCTTTACGAACTATGGCTACACCTCC. It specifies CSVDGLFTNYGYTS.

At least ten counts were recorded for this clonotype. The chain is built from TRBV12-3 or TRBV12-4 and TRBJ1-1; 8 bases are a match to TRBD1. The J segment lost 3 bases and the V segment lost 5 bases, leaving 2 bases of the junction unmatched. The CDR3 totals 13 residues. CDR3 sequence (DNA): TGTGCCAGCAGTACGACAGGGGACACTGAAGCTTTCTTT. Encoded protein: CASSTTGDTEAFF.

V is TRBV7-2 and J is TRBJ2-1; D tentatively fits TRBD1 or TRBD2 (6 bases each). The CDR3 has 17 residues. Germline V gives CDR1 SGHTA, CDR2 FQGNSA. V lost 0 bases and J 6 bases, leaving 18 bases between the germline ends. The CDR3 loop is CASSLAEGRGIGNEQFF. In nucleotides, the CDR3 is TGTGCCAGCAGCTTAGCGGAGGGCAGGGGAATCGGCAATGAGCAGTTCTTC.

This clonotype was counted ten times or more. The chain is built from TRBV10-2 and TRBJ2-7, with 7 bases fitting TRBD2. Germline lookup yields CDR1 WSHSY and CDR2 SAAADI. The junction had 5 bases not matched to a gene; V was cut back by 6 bases and J by 3 bases. The CDR3 spans 13 residues. In DNA form, the CDR3 reads TGCGCCAGCAGGTCCGGGACTAACTACGAGCAGTACTTC. It yields the protein CASRSGTNYEQYF.

This clonotype turned up a few times. One end of the junction varies from germline; a read error may be responsible. This sequence joins TRBV7-3 and TRBJ2-1; D uncertain. The CDR3 consists of 16 residues. CDR1 SGHTA and CDR2 FQGTGA come from the germline V gene. In DNA form, the CDR3 reads TGTACCAGCAGCTCGATTCCCGGAGTCCTAGTAAATGAGCAGTTCTTC. Encoded protein: CTSSSIPGVLVNEQFF.

As to this clonotype: Being one base from a much bigger clone, this may be a read error. The CDR3 region is CATKLVANEQFF. The CDR3 DNA reads as TGTGCCACCAAACTAGTCGCCAATGAGCAGTTCTTC. V gene TRBV2 combines with J gene TRBJ2-1; TRBD2 is a possible D gene (5 bases). The CDR3 has 12 residues. The V gene lost 10 bases and the J gene lost 6 bases, with 13 bases spanning the gap. The germline V gene encodes CDR1 SNHLY and CDR2 FYNNEI. Combining the CDR3 with reference TRBV2 and TRBJ2-1 gives the whole variable domain EPEVTQTPSHQVTQMGQEVILRCVPISNHLYFYWYRQILGQKVEFLVSFYNNEISEKSEIFDDQFSVERPDGSNFTLKIRSTKLEDSAMYFCATKLVANEQFFGPGTRLTVL.

This clonotype was detected ten times or more. The chain uses TRBV18 and TRBJ1-3; D ambiguous. Germline V gives CDR1 KGHSH, CDR2 LQKENI. The CDR3 consists of 16 residues. Trimming removed 1 base at V and 0 bases at J, with 10 bases between. CDR3 nucleotides: TGTGCCAGCTCACCACTTGACGTTCACTCTGGAAACACCATATATTTT. Its protein product is CASSPLDVHSGNTIYF. The complete variable domain, with remaining parts taken from reference TRBV18 and TRBJ1-3, reads NAGVMQNPRHLVRRRGQEARLRCSPMKGHSHVYWYRQLPEEGLKFMVYLQKENIIDESGMPKERFSAEFPKEGPSILRIQQVVRGDSAAYFCASSPLDVHSGNTIYFGEGSWLTVV.

Worth noting for this clonotype: Since a much larger clone is just one base distant, this may be a read error. Since no conserved phenylalanine or tryptophan closes the CDR3, a read error is the likely cause. The J gene is TRBJ1-6, the V gene TRBV25-1; D is uncertain. CDR3 length: 15 residues. The V end was cut by 3 bases, the J end by 6 bases, with 12 bases between. CDR1 and CDR2 from the germline V gene are MGHDK and SYGVNS. CDR3 nucleotides: TGTGCCAGCAGTGACCCGGCAGTTGGTAATTCACCCCTCCACCTT. Its translation is CASSDPAVGNSPLHL.

There are many counts of this clonotype. The chain joins TRBV4-1 to TRBJ1-6, with TRBD1 as a possible D gene (5 bases). Trimming removed 5 bases at V and 8 bases at J, with 13 bases between. Per germline, CDR1 MGHRA and CDR2 YSYEKL. This CDR3 comprises 14 residues. As DNA, the CDR3 is TGCGCCAGCAGCAGGGGTCTAAGGGATTCACCCCTCCACTTT. The encoded protein is CASSRGLRDSPLHF.

As to this clonotype: A much larger clonotype is one base distant, so this may be a read error. The chain combines TRBV27 with TRBJ2-7, with D unresolved. The CDR3 is made up of 14 amino acids. The germline V gene encodes CDR1 MNHEY and CDR2 SMNVEV (reference sequence). The CDR3 region has the DNA TGTGCCAGCAGTTTATTTATTGGGAACCACGAGCGGTACTTC. Translated: CASSLFIGNHERYF.

This clonotype was recorded a few times. The CDR3 DNA sequence: TGTGCCAGCAGTGACTCCCCGGGGTTAACCCAGTACTTC. The encoded protein is CASSDSPGLTQYF. The gene calls are TRBV6-4 and TRBJ2-5; a weak D match, TRBD2 (5 bases). The germline V and J ends were trimmed by 0 bases and 8 bases, with 10 bases remaining between them. Germline values: CDR1 MRHNA, CDR2 SNTAGT. The CDR3 sequence is 13 residues long.

The chain links TRBV21-1 to TRBJ1-3. TRBV21-1 is annotated as a pseudogene. This CDR3 spans 13 amino acids. CDR3 DNA: TGTGCCAGCAGCAAAAAATCTGGAAACACCATACATTTT. Its protein product is CASSKKSGNTIHF.

The table lists this clonotype with a few counts. This sequence joins TRBV29-1 and TRBJ2-1, with a weak D call TRBD2 (7 bases). CDR3 length equals 14 residues. The germline V gene has CDR1 SQVTM and CDR2 ANQGSEA. V was clipped by 7 bases and J by 6 bases, with 19 bases between them. The CDR3 sequence: CSATTAGTLNEQFF. The DNA of the CDR3 is TGCAGCGCTACCACAGCGGGGACACTCAATGAGCAGTTCTTC.

About this clonotype: This clone may be a read error of a much larger clone one base away. The rearrangement links TRBV7-2 to TRBJ2-7, with 8 positions matching TRBD2. The V segment lost 7 bases and the J segment 4 bases; nucleotides outside the gene matches: 9. CDR1 and CDR2 (germline): SGHTA, FQGNSA. The CDR3 covers 14 residues. CDR3 region: CASNLGTSLYEQYF. CDR3 nucleotide sequence: TGTGCCAGCAACTTGGGGACTAGTCTGTACGAGCAGTACTTC.

This clonotype was counted a few times. It may be a read error: a sequence one base away is much more abundant. The J gene is TRBJ1-1, the V gene TRBV12-3 or TRBV12-4; D call uncertain. V lost 3 bases to trimming and J lost 8 bases, with 16 bases between them. This CDR3 region has 14 residues. CDR3 bases: TGTGCCAGCAGTTTTTTAGGCTTTTTTGTGGAAGCTTTCTTT. Translation: CASSFLGFFVEAFF.

Comments on this clonotype: A much larger clone differs from this one at a single base, so this may be a read error. The chain couples TRBV12-3 or TRBV12-4 to TRBJ1-1; D is uncertain. The CDR3 contains 13 residues. CDR3 in DNA: TGTGCCAACAGTTTAAGGGCCAACACTGAAGCTTTCTTT. It codes for CANSLRANTEAFF.

The sample holds many counts of this clonotype. The V gene is TRBV6-1, the J gene TRBJ1-2; a possible D gene is TRBD1 (6 bases). The CDR3 covers 12 residues. With 1 base removed from V and 8 bases from J, the gap between germline ends came to 8 bases. Germline-derived CDR1 and CDR2 are MNHNS and SASEGT. The CDR3 DNA reads TGTGCCAGCAGTGAAGGGGGGCGCGGCTACACCTTC. Its protein product is CASSEGGRGYTF.